This TCR beta chain was profiled in a study of blood T cell repertoires in COVID-19. Overall study: COVID-19 samples collected from the United States, Italy and Spain covered acute and convalescent phases. PBMCs, B-cell-depleted T cells, or T cells provided the cDNA or gDNA that made up the material.

Germline V gene data show CDR1 as SGDLS and CDR2 as YYNGEE. This CDR3 region has 15 residues. Trimming cost V 2 bases and J 7 bases; bases outside gene matches: 6. Profiling relied on immunoSEQ multiplex PCR, and the TCRdb table lists in-frame clones only, not all of them. The sample lists fewer than 110,000 clones; more than 70% were seen once. The sample consisted of peripheral blood. The V and J genes are TRBV9 and TRBJ2-1; 10 bases fit TRBD1. This clonotype was obtained from an elderly woman in a cohort sampled during active COVID-19. Here the CDR3 DNA reads TGTGCCAGCAGCGTCCGACAGGGGGCGAGTAATGAGCAGTTCTTC. Encoded protein: CASSVRQGASNEQFF.